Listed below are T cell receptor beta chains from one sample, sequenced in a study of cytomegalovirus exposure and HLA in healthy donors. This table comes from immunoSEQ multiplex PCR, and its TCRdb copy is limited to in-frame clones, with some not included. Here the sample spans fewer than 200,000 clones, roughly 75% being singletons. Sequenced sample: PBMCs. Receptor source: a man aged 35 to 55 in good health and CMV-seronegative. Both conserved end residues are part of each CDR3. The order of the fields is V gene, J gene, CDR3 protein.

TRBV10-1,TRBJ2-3,CASTFRDLTDTQYF
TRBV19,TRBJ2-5,CASSARQGTGETQYF
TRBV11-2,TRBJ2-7,CASSLAAGAYEQYF
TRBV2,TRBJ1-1,CASSRDRQTEAFF
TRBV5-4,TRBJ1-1,CASSEGTGPARAFF
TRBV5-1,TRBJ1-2,CASSHGQTSGYGYTF
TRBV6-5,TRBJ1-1,CASRRDRGQYEAFF
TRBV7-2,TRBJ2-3,CASSYPGQGIANTQYF
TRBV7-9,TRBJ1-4,CASSRTRGEKLFF
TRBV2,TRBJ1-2,CASTSRGTSNYGYTF
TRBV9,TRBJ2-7,CASSEAGGSYEQYF
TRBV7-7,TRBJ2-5,CASSSQYQETQYF
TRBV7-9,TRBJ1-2,CASSLVPEDYGYTF
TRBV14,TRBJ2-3,CASSLSGTDTDTQYF
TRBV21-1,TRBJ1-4,CASSKERSRHVNEKLFF
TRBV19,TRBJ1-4,CASSIARGDIMSELFF
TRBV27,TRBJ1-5,CASKTGGMPQHF
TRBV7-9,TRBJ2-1,CASSWGTSGGGEQFF
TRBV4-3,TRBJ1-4,CASSQESLFNEKLFF
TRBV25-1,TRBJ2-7,CASSPRGTGAVEQYF
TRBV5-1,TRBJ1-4,CASSETGVNEKLFF
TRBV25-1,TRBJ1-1,CASSEFSGNTEAFF
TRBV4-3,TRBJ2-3,CASSQEKGGPQYF
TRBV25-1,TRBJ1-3,CASSPGGSGNTIYF
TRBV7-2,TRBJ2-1,CASSIRLAGGTYNEQFF
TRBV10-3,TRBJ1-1,CAISRVGQGDTEAFF
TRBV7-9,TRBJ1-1,CASSFTVNTEAFF
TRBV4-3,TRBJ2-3,CASSQDMTSTDTQYF
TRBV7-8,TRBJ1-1,CASSSIWTGGDEAFF
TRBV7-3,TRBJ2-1,CASSPVAGSSYNEQFF
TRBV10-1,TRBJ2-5,CASSEFETVVPQYF